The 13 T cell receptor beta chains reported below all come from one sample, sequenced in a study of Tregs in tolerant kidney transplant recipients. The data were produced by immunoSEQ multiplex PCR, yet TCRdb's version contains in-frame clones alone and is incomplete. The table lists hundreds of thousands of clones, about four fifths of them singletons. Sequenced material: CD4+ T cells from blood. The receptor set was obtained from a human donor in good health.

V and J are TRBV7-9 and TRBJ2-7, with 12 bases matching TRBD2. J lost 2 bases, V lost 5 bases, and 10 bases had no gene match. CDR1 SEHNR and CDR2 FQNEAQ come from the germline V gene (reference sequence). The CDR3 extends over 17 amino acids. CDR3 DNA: TGTGCCAGCAGCCCGTCCCCGACTAGCGGGGGCCCCTACGAGCAGTACTTC. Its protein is CASSPSPTSGGPYEQYF.

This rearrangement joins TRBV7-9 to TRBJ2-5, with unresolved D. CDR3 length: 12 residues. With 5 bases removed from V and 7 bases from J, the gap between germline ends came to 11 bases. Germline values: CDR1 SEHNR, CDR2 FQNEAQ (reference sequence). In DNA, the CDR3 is TGTGCCAGCAGCCTCGCATTGGCGACCCAGTACTTC. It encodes CASSLALATQYF.

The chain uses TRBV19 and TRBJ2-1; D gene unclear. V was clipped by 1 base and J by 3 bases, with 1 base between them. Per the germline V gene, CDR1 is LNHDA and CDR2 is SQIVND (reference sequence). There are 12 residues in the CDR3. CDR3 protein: CASSIGYNEQFF. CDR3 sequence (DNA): TGTGCCAGTAGTATAGGCTACAATGAGCAGTTCTTC.

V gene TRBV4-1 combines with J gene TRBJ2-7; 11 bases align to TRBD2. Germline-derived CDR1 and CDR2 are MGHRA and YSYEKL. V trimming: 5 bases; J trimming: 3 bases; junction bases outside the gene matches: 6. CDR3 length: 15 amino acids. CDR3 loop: CASSSGLAGIYEQYF. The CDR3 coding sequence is TGCGCCAGCAGCTCCGGACTAGCGGGTATCTACGAGCAGTACTTC.

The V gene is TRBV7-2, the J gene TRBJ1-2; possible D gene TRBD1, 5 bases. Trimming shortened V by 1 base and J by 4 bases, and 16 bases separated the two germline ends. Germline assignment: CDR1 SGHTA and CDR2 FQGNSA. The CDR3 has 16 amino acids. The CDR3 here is CASSLVGTVPLYGYTF. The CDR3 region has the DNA TGTGCCAGCAGCTTAGTAGGGACGGTTCCTCTCTATGGCTACACCTTC.

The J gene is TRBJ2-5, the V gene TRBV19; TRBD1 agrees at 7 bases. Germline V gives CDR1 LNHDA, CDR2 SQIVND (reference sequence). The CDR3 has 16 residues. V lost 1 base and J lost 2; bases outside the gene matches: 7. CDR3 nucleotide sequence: TGTGCCAGTAGTATAGGGTCCAGGGGGAAACAAGAGACCCAGTACTTC. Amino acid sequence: CASSIGSRGKQETQYF. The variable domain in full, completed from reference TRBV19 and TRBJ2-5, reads DGGITQSPKYLFRKEGQNVTLSCEQNLNHDAMYWYRQDPGQGLRLIYYSQIVNDFQKGDIAEGYSVSREKKESFPLTVTSAQKNPTAFYLCASSIGSRGKQETQYFGPGTRLLVL.

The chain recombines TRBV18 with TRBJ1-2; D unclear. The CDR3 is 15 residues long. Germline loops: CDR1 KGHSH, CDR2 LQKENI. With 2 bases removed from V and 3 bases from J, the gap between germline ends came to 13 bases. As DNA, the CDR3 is TGTGCCAGCTCACCAACATCGGGGTTTGACTATGGCTACACCTTC. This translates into CASSPTSGFDYGYTF.

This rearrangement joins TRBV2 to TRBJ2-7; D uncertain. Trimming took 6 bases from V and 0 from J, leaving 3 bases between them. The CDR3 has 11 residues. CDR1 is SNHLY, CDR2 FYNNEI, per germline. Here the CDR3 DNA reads TGTGCCAGCAGGAGCTCCTACGAGCAGTACTTC. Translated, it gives CASRSSYEQYF.

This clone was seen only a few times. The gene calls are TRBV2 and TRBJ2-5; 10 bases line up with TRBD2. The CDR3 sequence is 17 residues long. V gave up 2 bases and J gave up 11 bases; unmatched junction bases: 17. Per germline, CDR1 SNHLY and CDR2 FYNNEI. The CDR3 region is CASSELWTSGSKGWQYF. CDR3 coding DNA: TGTGCCAGCAGTGAACTGTGGACTAGCGGATCTAAGGGATGGCAGTACTTC.

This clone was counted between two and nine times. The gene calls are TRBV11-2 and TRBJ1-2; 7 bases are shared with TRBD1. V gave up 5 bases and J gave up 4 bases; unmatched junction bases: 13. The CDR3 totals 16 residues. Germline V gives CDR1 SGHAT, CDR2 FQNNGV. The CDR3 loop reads CASSLGGQGLVYGYTF. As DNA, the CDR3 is TGTGCCAGCAGCCTAGGGGGCCAGGGGTTGGTCTATGGCTACACCTTC.

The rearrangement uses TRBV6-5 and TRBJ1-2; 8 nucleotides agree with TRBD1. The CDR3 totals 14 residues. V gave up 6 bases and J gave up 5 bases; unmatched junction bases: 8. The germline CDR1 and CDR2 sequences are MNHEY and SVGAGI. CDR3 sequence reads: CASRLEDRAYGYTF. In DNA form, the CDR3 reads TGTGCCAGCAGACTAGAGGACAGGGCGTATGGCTACACCTTC.

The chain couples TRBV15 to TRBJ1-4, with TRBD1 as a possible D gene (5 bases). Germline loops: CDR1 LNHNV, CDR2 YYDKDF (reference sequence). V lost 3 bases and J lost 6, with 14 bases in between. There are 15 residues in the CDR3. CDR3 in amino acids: CATSSVRGAYEKLFF. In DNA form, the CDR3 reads TGTGCCACCAGCAGTGTTAGGGGCGCTTATGAAAAACTGTTTTTT.

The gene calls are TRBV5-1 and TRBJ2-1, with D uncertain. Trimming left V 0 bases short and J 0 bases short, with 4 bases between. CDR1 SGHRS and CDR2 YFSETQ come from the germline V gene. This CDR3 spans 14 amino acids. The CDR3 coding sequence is TGCGCCAGCAGCTTGGAAGGCTCCTACAATGAGCAGTTCTTC. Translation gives CASSLEGSYNEQFF.